This T cell receptor (beta chain) was sequenced in a study of cytotoxic CD8 clonotypes in ibrutinib-treated CLL. This CDR3 is 13 amino acids long. Germline V gene lookup returns CDR1 MGHDK and CDR2 SYGVNS. After removal of 4 bases from V and 12 bases from J, the junction contained 11 bases not matched to a gene. Clones were sequenced by immunoSEQ multiplex PCR, and TCRdb holds only the in-frame ones, with some missing. The table shows around 150,000 clones, with over 75% occurring only once. Study-level findings and limits: The public clonotypes identified were infrequent and showed contraction or stability on treatment. Pretreatment clonality was elevated relative to age-matched healthy donors and paralleled circulating CD8+ T-cell counts.

This clone was seen just once. Its antigen remains unidentified. This sequence joins TRBV25-1 and TRBJ1-1, with TRBD1 identical over 7 bases. The sequences come from PBMCs, collected at disease progression, from a patient treated with ibrutinib. The source of this sequence is a human donor with chronic lymphocytic leukemia. The CDR3 loop reads CASSARGRMESFF. CDR3 in DNA: TGTGCCAGCAGTGCTAGGGGGCGCATGGAATCTTTCTTT.